Listed below are T cell receptor beta chains from one sample, sequenced in a study of OX40 agonist ivuxolimab in advanced cancers. Repertoires were generated with immunoSEQ multiplex PCR, while TCRdb's copy carries only in-frame clones and drops some. The sample records some 41,000 clones, around 89% being singletons. The sequencing used CD4+ or CD8+ T cells sorted from blood, collected in a trial of the OX40 agonist ivuxolimab. The source of these receptors is an adult with an advanced solid tumor such as melanoma, head and neck, liver or kidney cancer. Both conserved end residues are part of each CDR3. The D gene is left open where the match is weak. Where a row states a size, it is once, few, many or the class of an expanded clone; other rows omit it.

D gene: TRBD1; J gene: TRBJ1-1; V gene: TRBV7-8; clone size: -; CDR3 protein: CASSLRDRGSNTEAFF; CDR3 DNA: TGTGCCAGCAGCTTAAGGGACAGGGGGTCGAACACTGAAGCTTTCTTT
D gene: -; J gene: TRBJ1-1; V gene: TRBV30; clone size: -; CDR3 protein: CAWSVKGAGTEAFF; CDR3 DNA: TGTGCCTGGAGTGTTAAGGGAGCCGGGACTGAAGCTTTCTTT
D gene: -; J gene: TRBJ1-2; V gene: TRBV5-4; clone size: -; CDR3 protein: CASSLGGNPNYGYTF; CDR3 DNA: TGTGCCAGCAGCTTGGGCGGGAACCCTAACTATGGCTACACCTTC
D gene: -; J gene: TRBJ2-5; V gene: TRBV7-2; clone size: -; CDR3 protein: CASSLNGLTQETQYF; CDR3 DNA: TGTGCCAGCAGCTTAAATGGGCTGACCCAAGAGACCCAGTACTTC
D gene: TRBD1; J gene: TRBJ2-2; V gene: TRBV11-3; clone size: -; CDR3 protein: CASSTDRGAGELFF; CDR3 DNA: TGTGCCAGCAGCACGGACAGGGGGGCCGGGGAGCTGTTTTTT
D gene: -; J gene: TRBJ1-2; V gene: TRBV7-9; clone size: -; CDR3 protein: CASSLQTAPYGYTF; CDR3 DNA: TGTGCCAGCAGCTTACAGACGGCCCCCTATGGCTACACCTTC
D gene: -; J gene: TRBJ1-1; V gene: TRBV10-3; clone size: -; CDR3 protein: CAIRPGQDGTEAFF; CDR3 DNA: TGTGCCATCAGACCCGGACAAGATGGCACTGAAGCTTTCTTT
D gene: TRBD2; J gene: TRBJ2-3; V gene: TRBV7-2; clone size: -; CDR3 protein: CASSYSGGAADTQYF; CDR3 DNA: TGTGCCAGCAGTTATAGCGGGGGGGCCGCAGATACGCAGTATTTT
D gene: -; J gene: TRBJ2-5; V gene: TRBV18; clone size: -; CDR3 protein: CASSRESGQETQYF; CDR3 DNA: TGTGCCAGCTCAAGGGAATCCGGGCAAGAGACCCAGTACTTC
D gene: -; J gene: TRBJ1-2; V gene: TRBV5-4; clone size: once; CDR3 protein: CASSSGGDYGYTF; CDR3 DNA: TGTGCCAGCAGCTCGGGGGGGGACTATGGCTACACCTTC
D gene: TRBD1; J gene: TRBJ1-1; V gene: TRBV7-2; clone size: -; CDR3 protein: CASSLGDRGAWDEAFF; CDR3 DNA: TGTGCCAGCAGCTTGGGGGACAGGGGGGCGTGGGATGAAGCTTTCTTT
D gene: -; J gene: TRBJ2-7; V gene: TRBV27; clone size: -; CDR3 protein: CASSLWQQAYEQYF; CDR3 DNA: TGTGCCAGCAGTTTATGGCAGCAAGCCTACGAGCAGTACTTC
D gene: -; J gene: TRBJ1-4; V gene: TRBV5-5; clone size: -; CDR3 protein: CASGVGPTNEKLFF; CDR3 DNA: TGTGCCAGCGGGGTGGGACCAACTAATGAAAAACTGTTTTTT
D gene: -; J gene: TRBJ2-5; V gene: TRBV5-5; clone size: -; CDR3 protein: CASSLVGARETQYF; CDR3 DNA: TGTGCCAGCAGCTTGGTGGGGGCCAGAGAGACCCAGTACTTC
D gene: -; J gene: TRBJ2-1; V gene: TRBV9; clone size: -; CDR3 protein: CASSVSGLPPNEQFF; CDR3 DNA: TGTGCCAGCAGCGTTTCCGGACTACCGCCGAATGAGCAGTTCTTC
D gene: -; J gene: TRBJ1-4; V gene: TRBV4-1; clone size: -; CDR3 protein: CAGSLIVGEKLFF; CDR3 DNA: TGCGCCGGCAGCCTCATAGTCGGCGAAAAACTGTTTTTT
D gene: TRBD1; J gene: TRBJ1-5; V gene: TRBV19; clone size: -; CDR3 protein: CASSQQGASSNQPQHF; CDR3 DNA: TGTGCCAGTAGTCAACAGGGGGCGAGTAGCAATCAGCCCCAGCATTTT
D gene: TRBD2; J gene: TRBJ2-3; V gene: TRBV5-4; clone size: -; CDR3 protein: CASSSRTSGGTDTQYF; CDR3 DNA: TGTGCCAGCAGCTCGCGGACTAGCGGGGGCACAGATACGCAGTATTTT
D gene: TRBD1; J gene: TRBJ1-6; V gene: TRBV11-3; clone size: -; CDR3 protein: CASSPDRGVYNSPLHF; CDR3 DNA: TGTGCCAGCAGCCCTGACAGGGGAGTCTATAATTCACCCCTCCACTTT
D gene: -; J gene: TRBJ1-1; V gene: TRBV7-2; clone size: -; CDR3 protein: CASSLIPQGGTEAFF; CDR3 DNA: TGTGCCAGCAGCTTAATACCCCAGGGAGGTACTGAAGCTTTCTTT
D gene: TRBD1; J gene: TRBJ2-7; V gene: TRBV19; clone size: -; CDR3 protein: CASSIVLGTGEQYF; CDR3 DNA: TGTGCCAGTAGTATAGTTCTCGGGACAGGCGAGCAGTACTTC
D gene: TRBD1; J gene: TRBJ1-1; V gene: TRBV29-1; clone size: -; CDR3 protein: CSVTGTGSNTEAFF; CDR3 DNA: TGCAGCGTTACCGGGACAGGTTCGAACACTGAAGCTTTCTTT
D gene: -; J gene: TRBJ1-5; V gene: TRBV6-5; clone size: -; CDR3 protein: CASSKHREGEPQHF; CDR3 DNA: TGTGCCAGCAGCAAACACAGGGAGGGAGAGCCCCAGCATTTT
D gene: -; J gene: TRBJ1-6; V gene: TRBV27; clone size: -; CDR3 protein: CASSLLLPNSPLHF; CDR3 DNA: TGTGCCAGCAGTCTCCTCCTACCAAATTCACCCCTCCACTTT
D gene: TRBD1; J gene: TRBJ2-7; V gene: TRBV27; clone size: -; CDR3 protein: CASSLQRQGSSYEQYF; CDR3 DNA: TGTGCCAGCAGTTTACAAAGACAGGGGTCCTCCTACGAGCAGTACTTC
D gene: TRBD2; J gene: TRBJ2-7; V gene: TRBV7-2; clone size: -; CDR3 protein: CASTMVGLATGEQYF; CDR3 DNA: TGTGCCAGCACCATGGTGGGACTAGCGACAGGCGAGCAGTACTTC
D gene: TRBD1; J gene: TRBJ2-3; V gene: TRBV7-9; clone size: once; CDR3 protein: CASSPGDRGDTQYF; CDR3 DNA: TGTGCCAGCAGCCCCGGGGACAGGGGGGATACGCAGTATTTT
D gene: -; J gene: TRBJ1-3; V gene: TRBV6-6; clone size: -; CDR3 protein: CASTRAGGNTIYF; CDR3 DNA: TGTGCCAGCACCCGGGCGGGGGGAAACACCATATATTTT
D gene: TRBD1; J gene: TRBJ1-6; V gene: TRBV5-4; clone size: -; CDR3 protein: CASSSTGSYNSPLHF; CDR3 DNA: TGTGCCAGCAGCTCGACAGGGTCGTATAATTCACCCCTCCACTTT
D gene: TRBD1; J gene: TRBJ1-3; V gene: TRBV9; clone size: -; CDR3 protein: CASSTPRQGVGNTIYF; CDR3 DNA: TGTGCCAGCAGCACACCCCGACAGGGGGTTGGAAACACCATATATTTT
D gene: -; J gene: TRBJ2-1; V gene: TRBV30; clone size: -; CDR3 protein: CAWTTGHEQFF; CDR3 DNA: TGTGCCTGGACCACCGGTCATGAGCAGTTCTTC
D gene: -; J gene: TRBJ2-3; V gene: TRBV7-2; clone size: -; CDR3 protein: CASSSYLMVGSTDTQYF; CDR3 DNA: TGTGCCAGCAGCTCCTACCTAATGGTAGGCAGCACAGATACGCAGTATTTT
D gene: -; J gene: TRBJ1-1; V gene: TRBV11-3; clone size: -; CDR3 protein: CASSPDFREAFF; CDR3 DNA: TGTGCCAGCAGCCCGGACTTCCGTGAAGCTTTCTTT